This T cell receptor (beta chain) was recorded in a study of Graves' ophthalmopathy and Graves' hyperthyroidism. In this sample, this clonotype turned up many times. Fresh peripheral blood (approximately 9.5 ml) yielded the PBMCs. From RNA, the CDR3 regions of TCR beta chains were amplified and sequenced. HTBI primers were used in a first-round RT-PCR, which preceded a second-round multiplex PCR. From the multiplex PCR reads, TCRdb called clonotypes with MiXCR, one entry per CDR3 protein. The sample records a few hundred thousand distinct CDR3 sequences, approximately 18% being singletons. V shed 0 bases and J shed 7 bases, with 12 bases lying between them. Germline loops: CDR1 MDHEN, CDR2 SYDVKM. This CDR3 spans 14 amino acids.

The specimen sequenced was peripheral blood. The chain couples TRBV28 to TRBJ1-2; the D gene is possibly TRBD1 (5 bases). This sequence was found in an adult woman with stable Graves' hyperthyroidism. The DNA of the CDR3 is TGTGCCAGCAGTTTATGGACAGACCCCCGTGGCTACACCTTC. It specifies CASSLWTDPRGYTF.